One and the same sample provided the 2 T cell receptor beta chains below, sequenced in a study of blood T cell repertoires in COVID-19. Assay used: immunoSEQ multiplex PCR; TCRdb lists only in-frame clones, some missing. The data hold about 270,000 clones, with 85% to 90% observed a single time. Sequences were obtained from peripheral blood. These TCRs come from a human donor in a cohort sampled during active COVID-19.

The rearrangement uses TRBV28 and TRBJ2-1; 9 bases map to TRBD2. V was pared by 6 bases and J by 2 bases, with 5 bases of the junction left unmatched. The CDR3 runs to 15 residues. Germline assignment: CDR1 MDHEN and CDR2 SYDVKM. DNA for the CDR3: TGTGCCAGCAGATCAACTAGCGGGCCCTACAATGAGCAGTTCTTC. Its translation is CASRSTSGPYNEQFF.

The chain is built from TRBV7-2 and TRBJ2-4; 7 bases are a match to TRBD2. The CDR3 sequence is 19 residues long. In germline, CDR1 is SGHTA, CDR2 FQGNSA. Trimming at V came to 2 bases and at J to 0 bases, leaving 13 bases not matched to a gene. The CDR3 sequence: CASSLRWGEGSLAKNIQYF. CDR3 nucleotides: TGTGCCAGCAGCTTAAGGTGGGGGGAGGGCTCACTAGCCAAAAACATTCAGTACTTC.